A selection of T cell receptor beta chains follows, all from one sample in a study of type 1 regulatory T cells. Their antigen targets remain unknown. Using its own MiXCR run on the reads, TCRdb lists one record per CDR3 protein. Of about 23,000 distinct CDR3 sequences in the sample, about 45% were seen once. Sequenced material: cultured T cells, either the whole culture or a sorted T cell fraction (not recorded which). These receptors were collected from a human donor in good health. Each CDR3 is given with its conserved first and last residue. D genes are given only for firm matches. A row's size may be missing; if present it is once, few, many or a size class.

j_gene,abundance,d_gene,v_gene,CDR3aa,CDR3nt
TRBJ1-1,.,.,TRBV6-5,CASSYSRVGSTEAFF,TGTGCCAGCAGTTACTCACGAGTCGGCAGTACTGAAGCTTTCTTT
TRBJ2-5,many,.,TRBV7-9,CASSLVETQYF,TGTGCCAGCAGCTTAGTAGAGACCCAGTACTTC
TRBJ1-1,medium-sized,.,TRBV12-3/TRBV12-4,CASSLRGLKTEAFF,TGTGCCAGCAGTTTGCGGGGCCTTAAAACTGAAGCTTTCTTT
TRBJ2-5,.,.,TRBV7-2,CASSIGQQETQYF,TGTGCCAGCAGCATCGGACAACAAGAGACCCAGTACTTC
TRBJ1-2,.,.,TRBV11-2,CASSPRPTETYGYTF,TGTGCCAGCAGCCCCCGCCCGACAGAGACCTATGGCTACACCTTC
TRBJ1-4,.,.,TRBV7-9,CASSSTKGRGEKLFF,TGTGCCAGCAGCTCCACGAAGGGAAGGGGTGAAAAACTGTTTTTT
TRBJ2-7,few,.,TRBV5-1,CASRPLEAYEQYF,TGCGCCAGCAGGCCGCTCGAGGCCTACGAGCAGTACTTC
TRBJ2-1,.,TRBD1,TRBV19,CASRETGVPRWEQFF,TGTGCCAGTCGAGAGACAGGGGTACCTCGGTGGGAGCAGTTCTTC
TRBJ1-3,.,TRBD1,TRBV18,CASSPGTDSGNTIYF,TGTGCCAGCTCACCCGGGACAGACTCTGGAAACACCATATATTTT
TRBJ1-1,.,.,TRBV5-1,CASNPGMNTEAFF,TGCGCCAGCAACCCTGGGATGAACACTGAAGCTTTCTTT
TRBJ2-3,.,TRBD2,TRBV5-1,CASSNSGGLPDTQYF,TGCGCCAGCAGTAATAGCGGGGGGCTACCAGATACGCAGTATTTT
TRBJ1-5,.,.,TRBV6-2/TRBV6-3,CASRSLGGLSNQPQHF,TGTGCCAGCAGGAGCCTTGGAGGGTTGAGCAATCAGCCCCAGCATTTT
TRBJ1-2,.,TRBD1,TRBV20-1,CSARDGTASTLGYTF,TGCAGTGCTAGAGATGGGACAGCATCTACCCTTGGCTACACCTTC